A single T cell receptor (beta chain) is shown here with its context. The sample is drawn from a study of cytomegalovirus exposure and HLA in healthy donors. The PCR ran on 60 Vbeta and 13 Jbeta primers. Some clones are missing from TCRdb's copy, which holds only in-frame ones; the method was immunoSEQ multiplex PCR. The profile covers some 120,000 clones, with 78% appearing a single time and 9.5% to 13% taken by the ten largest. The TCR was taken from a man aged 25 to 45 in good health and CMV-seropositive. The sample consisted of PBMCs.

The CDR3 sequence is CASSLILAGDTGELFF. The CDR3 DNA sequence: TGTGCCAGCAGTTTAATCCTAGCGGGAGACACCGGGGAGCTGTTTTTT. V is TRBV28 and J is TRBJ2-2, with 10 bases fitting TRBD2. The CDR3 covers 16 residues. After removal of 2 bases from V and 3 bases from J, the junction contained 3 bases not matched to a gene. The germline gives CDR1 MDHEN, CDR2 SYDVKM.